What follows are 14 T cell receptor beta chains derived from one specimen sequenced in a study of blood T cell repertoires in COVID-19. Libraries were prepared by immunoSEQ multiplex PCR; TCRdb keeps only in-frame clonotypes and omits some of them. The sample has approximately 120,000 clones, 92% seen once. The sequenced material came from peripheral blood. The receptor set was obtained from a man aged 50-60 years with COVID-19, enrolled during active disease.

The chain links TRBV29-1 to TRBJ1-5; 10 bases map to TRBD1. The CDR3 consists of 15 residues. Germline CDR1 and CDR2: SQVTM and ANQGSEA. V gave up 6 bases and J gave up 2 bases; unmatched junction bases: 7. DNA for the CDR3: TGCAGCGTAGGGACAGGGGTAGGAGGCAATCAGCCCCAGCATTTT. Its translation is CSVGTGVGGNQPQHF.

The table lists this clone with a count of one. V usage is TRBV3-1 (or the pseudogene TRBV3-2) and J usage is TRBJ2-1, with 12 nucleotides matching TRBD2. This CDR3 comprises 15 residues. CDR1 is LGHDT, CDR2 YNNKEL, per germline (reference sequence). Trimming cost V 0 bases and J 10 bases; bases outside gene matches: 4. The CDR3 nucleotides read TGTGCCAGCAGCCAAGAGCCACTAGCGGGAGGCGAGCAGTTCTTC. It specifies CASSQEPLAGGEQFF.

V is TRBV28 and J is TRBJ2-5, with D possibly being TRBD2 (6 bases). CDR3 length: 14 amino acids. Looked up from germline, CDR1 is MDHEN and CDR2 is SYDVKM. Trimming removed 5 bases from V and 4 bases from J, with 14 bases in between. The CDR3 DNA follows: TGTGCCAGCAGTCCGGGACTCGGCGGAGAGACCCAGTACTTC. This gives the protein CASSPGLGGETQYF.

The CDR3 region is CASSLDGPTDTQYF. CDR3 nucleotide sequence: TGCGCCAGCAGCTTGGATGGGCCCACAGATACGCAGTATTTT. The chain employs TRBV5-1 and TRBJ2-3; no definite D call. Trimming removed 0 bases from V and 2 bases from J, with 7 bases in between. CDR3 length equals 14 residues. Germline V gene sequence: CDR1 SGHRS, CDR2 YFSETQ.

This chain joins TRBV3-1 (or the pseudogene TRBV3-2) and TRBJ2-7; the D is unclear. The V end was cut by 8 bases, the J end by 6 bases, with 17 bases between. The germline gives CDR1 LGHDT, CDR2 YNNKEL (reference sequence). The CDR3 is 13 residues long. The CDR3 region is CASSRRSWSEQYV. The DNA of the CDR3 is TGTGCCAGCTCCCGCCGGAGCTGGAGCGAGCAGTACGTC.

The chain joins TRBV3-1 (or the pseudogene TRBV3-2) to TRBJ2-6; D uncertain. The germline V and J ends were trimmed by 0 bases and 0 bases, with 6 bases remaining between them. The CDR3 covers 16 residues. Germline values: CDR1 LGHDT, CDR2 YNNKEL (reference sequence). The CDR3 sequence: CASSQDPSSGANVLTF. CDR3 in DNA: TGTGCCAGCAGCCAAGACCCCTCCTCTGGGGCCAACGTCCTGACTTTC.

V and J are TRBV2 and TRBJ1-1; no firm D call. The V gene lost 0 bases and the J gene lost 1 base, with 12 bases spanning the gap. CDR3 length: 16 residues. Germline lookup yields CDR1 SNHLY and CDR2 FYNNEI. In DNA form, the CDR3 reads TGTGCCAGCAGTGAAGCTTCCCCACTCCAGAACACTGAAGCTTTCTTT. Its translation: CASSEASPLQNTEAFF.

The chain recombines TRBV6-5 with TRBJ2-7, with D perhaps matching TRBD2 (5 bases). CDR1 and CDR2 (germline): MNHEY, SVGAGI. The V and J ends lost 0 bases and 3 bases respectively, with 12 bases between them. The CDR3 has 15 residues. CDR3 in DNA: TGTGCCAGCAGTTACTCGGGCGGGCCGGGCTACGAGCAGTACTTC. Translated, it gives CASSYSGGPGYEQYF.

The chain recombines TRBV2 with TRBJ2-7, with D perhaps matching TRBD2 (5 bases). The CDR3 extends over 12 amino acids. The germline gives CDR1 SNHLY, CDR2 FYNNEI. The V end lost 7 bases, the J end lost 4 bases, and 11 bases lay between the germline ends. The chain's CDR3 is CASKLELYEQYF. The CDR3 region has the DNA TGTGCCAGCAAACTAGAACTTTACGAGCAGTACTTC. The full variable domain, completed using reference TRBV2 and TRBJ2-7, is EPEVTQTPSHQVTQMGQEVILRCVPISNHLYFYWYRQILGQKVEFLVSFYNNEISEKSEIFDDQFSVERPDGSNFTLKIRSTKLEDSAMYFCASKLELYEQYFGPGTRLTVT.

V usage is TRBV28 and J usage is TRBJ1-2, with D perhaps matching TRBD1 (6 bases). V lost 6 bases and J lost 2, with 7 bases in between. The germline V gene has CDR1 MDHEN and CDR2 SYDVKM. This CDR3 comprises 12 residues. The CDR3 DNA follows: TGTGCCAGCAGAGACAGGAACTATGGCTACACCTTC. This encodes CASRDRNYGYTF.

The chain carries TRBV18 and TRBJ2-7; TRBD2 matches at 14 bases. This CDR3 spans 16 amino acids. V was clipped by 6 bases and J by 1 base; unmatched bases: 5. Germline V CDR1 and CDR2: KGHSH, LQKENI. The CDR3 is CASSPGLAGGSYEQYV. The CDR3 DNA is TGTGCCAGCTCTCCAGGACTAGCGGGAGGATCCTACGAGCAGTACGTC.

The table lists this clone with a few counts. The chain has TRBV6-5 and TRBJ1-1; D perhaps matches TRBD1 (5 bases). This CDR3 has 11 residues. Trimming removed 6 bases at V and 12 bases at J, with 14 bases between. CDR1 and CDR2 from the germline V gene are MNHEY and SVGAGI. CDR3 DNA: TGTGCCAGCAGCCCCGGGAGGGGAACTTTCTTT. Its translation is CASSPGRGTFF.

CDR3 coding DNA: TGTGCCAGCAGTGAAGGGCAGGGAAGTTCGACTAATGAAAAACTGTTTTTT. It translates to CASSEGQGSSTNEKLFF. The chain carries TRBV6-1 and TRBJ1-4, with D possibly TRBD1 on 5 matching bases. The V gene's germline CDR1 is MNHNS and CDR2 SASEGT. Trimming took off 1 base at V and 2 bases at J, with 14 bases between the two ends. This CDR3 is 17 amino acids long.

The J gene is TRBJ2-5, the V gene TRBV7-2, with D possibly being TRBD1 (5 bases). Deletions cut 5 bases from V and 5 bases from J, with 9 bases between. The CDR3 loop spans 12 amino acids. The germline gives CDR1 SGHTA, CDR2 FQGNSA. The CDR3 DNA follows: TGTGCCAGCAGCACTAAGGGGGAGACCCAGTACTTC. It codes for CASSTKGETQYF. The whole variable domain, filled in from reference TRBV7-2 and TRBJ2-5, reads GAGVSQSPSNKVTEKGKDVELRCDPISGHTALYWYRQSLGQGLEFLIYFQGNSAPDKSGLPSDRFSAERTGGSVSTLTIQRTQQEDSAVYLCASSTKGETQYFGPGTRLLVL.